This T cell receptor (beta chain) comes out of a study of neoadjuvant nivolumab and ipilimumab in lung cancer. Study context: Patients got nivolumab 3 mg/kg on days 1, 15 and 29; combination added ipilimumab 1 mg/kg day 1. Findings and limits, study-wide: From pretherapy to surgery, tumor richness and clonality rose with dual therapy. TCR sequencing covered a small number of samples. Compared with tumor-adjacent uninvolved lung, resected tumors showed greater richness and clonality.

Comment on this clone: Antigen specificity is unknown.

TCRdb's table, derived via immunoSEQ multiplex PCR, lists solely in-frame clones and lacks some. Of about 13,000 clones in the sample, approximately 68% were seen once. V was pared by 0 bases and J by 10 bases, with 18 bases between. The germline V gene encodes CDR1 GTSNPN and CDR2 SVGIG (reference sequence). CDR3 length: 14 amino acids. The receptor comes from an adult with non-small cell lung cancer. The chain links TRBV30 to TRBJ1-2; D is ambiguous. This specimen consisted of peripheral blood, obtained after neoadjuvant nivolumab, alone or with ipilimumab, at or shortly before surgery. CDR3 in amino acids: CAWSVRSISRAYTF. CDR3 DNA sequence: TGTGCCTGGAGTGTACGATCGATCAGTAGAGCCTACACCTTC.